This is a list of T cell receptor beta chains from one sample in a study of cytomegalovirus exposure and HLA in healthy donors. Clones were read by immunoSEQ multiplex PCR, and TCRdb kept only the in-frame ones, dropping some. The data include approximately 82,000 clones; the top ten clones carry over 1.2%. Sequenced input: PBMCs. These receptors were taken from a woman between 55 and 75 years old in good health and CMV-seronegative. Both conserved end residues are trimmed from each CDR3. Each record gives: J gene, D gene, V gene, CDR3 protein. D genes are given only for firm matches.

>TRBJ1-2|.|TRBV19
ASSIDLTASYGYT
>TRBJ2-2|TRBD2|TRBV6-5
ASSRGLAGGMELF
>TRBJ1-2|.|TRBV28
ASSAGGYT
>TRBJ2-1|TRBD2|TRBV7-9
ASTTGLADLSSYNEQF
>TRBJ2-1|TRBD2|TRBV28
ASSLRLAGVGEQF
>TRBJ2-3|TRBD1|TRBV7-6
ASSLVAGVMGQGTTQY
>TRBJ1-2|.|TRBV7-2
ASSLSAGPYGYT
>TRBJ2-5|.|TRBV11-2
ASSLGRWGGTQY
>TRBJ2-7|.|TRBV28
ASSLSGTGSYEQY
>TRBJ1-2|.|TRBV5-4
ASSFPLGANYGYT
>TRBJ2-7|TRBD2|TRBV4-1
ASSQDASGIYEQY
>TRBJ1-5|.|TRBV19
ASSISGGNQPQH
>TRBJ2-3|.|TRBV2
ASRRSGSYTDTQY
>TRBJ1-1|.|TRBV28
ASSLSAESEAF
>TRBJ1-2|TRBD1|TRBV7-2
ASSLGLAGGSYT
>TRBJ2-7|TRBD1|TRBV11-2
ASTPHPGQGAYEQY
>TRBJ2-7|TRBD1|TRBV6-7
ASSSDRGYEQY
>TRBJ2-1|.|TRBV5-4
ASSLDANYNEQF
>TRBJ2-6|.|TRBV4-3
ASSPGSSGANVLT
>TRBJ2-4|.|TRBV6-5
ASSYSSRANIQY
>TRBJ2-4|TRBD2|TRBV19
ASNAASGRAGTKNIQY
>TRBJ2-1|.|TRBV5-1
ASSLVGVSEQF
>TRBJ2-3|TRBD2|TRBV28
ASSFPRLAGTTDTQY
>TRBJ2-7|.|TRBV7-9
ASSLDMAGVASSYEQY
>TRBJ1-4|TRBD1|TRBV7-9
ASSPTGSNEKLF
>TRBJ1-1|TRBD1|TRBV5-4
ASSFTGTGGAWTEAF
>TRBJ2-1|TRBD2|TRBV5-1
ASSERLAGGYNEQF
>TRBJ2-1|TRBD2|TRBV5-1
ASSLNVGTNNEQF
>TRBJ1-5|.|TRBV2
ASGALSQPQH
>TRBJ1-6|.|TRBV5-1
ASSFLLDQAPLH
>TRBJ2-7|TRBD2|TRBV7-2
ASSPSQTGGPSEQY
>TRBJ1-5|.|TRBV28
ASIAGTGDKAQH
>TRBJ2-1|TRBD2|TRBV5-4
ASSSPGLAINEQF
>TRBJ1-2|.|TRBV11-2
ASSLLYDTGYT
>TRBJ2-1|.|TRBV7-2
ASRLDSFNEQF
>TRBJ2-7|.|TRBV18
ASSPPRGPPLEEQY
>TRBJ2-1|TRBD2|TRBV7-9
ASSFRTSGLYNEQF
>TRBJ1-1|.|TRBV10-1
ASSESGAVRNTEAF
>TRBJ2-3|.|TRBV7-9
ASASRQVEDTQY
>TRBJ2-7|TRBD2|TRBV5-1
ASVRTSGSSEQY
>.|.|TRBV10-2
ASSDRNAYYEQY
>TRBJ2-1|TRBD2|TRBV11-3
ASSFNSRGLAGGPNEQF
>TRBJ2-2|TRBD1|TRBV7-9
ASSPGTVTGELF
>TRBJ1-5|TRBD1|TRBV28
ASSFASGTVSYDSNQPQH
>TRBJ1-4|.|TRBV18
ASSPPRDKNEKLF
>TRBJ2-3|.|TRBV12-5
ASAVSGYGPSGTDTQY
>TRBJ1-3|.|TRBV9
ASSVVPSSGNTIY
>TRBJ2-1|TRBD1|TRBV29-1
SVEESGGYNEQF
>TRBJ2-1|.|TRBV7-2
ASSLVVSAAKQF
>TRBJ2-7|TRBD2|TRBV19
ASSTSGIHEQY
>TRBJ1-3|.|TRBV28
ASSTGLSTYTIY